These 5 T cell receptor beta chains came from one sample sequenced in a study of cytomegalovirus exposure and HLA in healthy donors. Researchers ran the PCR with 60 Vbeta and 13 Jbeta primers. This table comes from immunoSEQ multiplex PCR, and its TCRdb copy is limited to in-frame clones, with some not included. This table holds about 180,000 clones, almost 85% found once. The sample comprised PBMCs. These receptors were taken from a man aged 25-45 years in good health and CMV-seronegative.

This rearrangement joins TRBV30 to TRBJ2-3; maybe TRBD1 (5 bases). V was clipped by 0 bases and J by 1 base, with 14 bases between them. Germline CDR1 is GTSNPN and CDR2 is SVGIG (reference sequence). The CDR3 totals 16 residues. CDR3 in DNA: TGTGCCTGGAGTGTACGACGTGGGGCCGGCACAGATACGCAGTATTTT. It specifies CAWSVRRGAGTDTQYF.

This clone has only one observation. The chain carries TRBV15 and TRBJ2-1; the match to TRBD1 covers 9 bases. Germline V CDR1 and CDR2: LNHNV, YYDKDF (reference sequence). Losses at the gene ends were 1 base for V and 5 bases for J; bases not matched to a gene: 12. The CDR3 length is 18 residues. Written as DNA, the CDR3 is TGTGCCACCAGCAGAGTCAATTTCCGGGACAGGGAGGACAATGAGCAGTTCTTC. The encoded protein is CATSRVNFRDREDNEQFF.

Points on this clone: In this CDR3 the conserved last residue, phenylalanine or tryptophan, is missing, so a read error is likely. V usage is TRBV15 and J usage is TRBJ1-1, with D perhaps TRBD1 (5 bases). V was clipped by 0 bases and J by 1 base, with 12 bases between them. The CDR3 consists of 16 residues. CDR1 and CDR2 from the germline V gene are LNHNV and YYDKDF (reference sequence). CDR3 bases: TGTGCCACCAGCAGAGATCAAGGGGATTGGAACACTGAAGCTTTCCTT. Amino acid sequence: CATSRDQGDWNTEAFL.

This clone was seen a single time. V usage is TRBV27 and J usage is TRBJ2-5, with a tentative D call TRBD2 (6 bases). CDR1 and CDR2 (germline): MNHEY, SMNVEV (reference sequence). The CDR3 covers 17 residues. Between the trimmed V and J ends, which lost 7 bases and 5 bases, there was a span of 26 bases. The CDR3 DNA sequence: TGTGCCAGCAAAATCGCGAAGGTGGCTAGCGACGGTGAGACCCAGTACTTC. Amino acids: CASKIAKVASDGETQYF.

This chain links TRBV10-3 with TRBJ1-2; 7 bases line up with TRBD1. Per germline, CDR1 ENHRY and CDR2 SYGVKD. J lost 5 bases, V lost 5 bases, and 11 bases had no gene match. This CDR3 is 15 amino acids long. CDR3 DNA sequence: TGTGCCATCAGTAACACAGGGGTTAGAGGGTATGGCTACACCTTC. This codes for CAISNTGVRGYGYTF.